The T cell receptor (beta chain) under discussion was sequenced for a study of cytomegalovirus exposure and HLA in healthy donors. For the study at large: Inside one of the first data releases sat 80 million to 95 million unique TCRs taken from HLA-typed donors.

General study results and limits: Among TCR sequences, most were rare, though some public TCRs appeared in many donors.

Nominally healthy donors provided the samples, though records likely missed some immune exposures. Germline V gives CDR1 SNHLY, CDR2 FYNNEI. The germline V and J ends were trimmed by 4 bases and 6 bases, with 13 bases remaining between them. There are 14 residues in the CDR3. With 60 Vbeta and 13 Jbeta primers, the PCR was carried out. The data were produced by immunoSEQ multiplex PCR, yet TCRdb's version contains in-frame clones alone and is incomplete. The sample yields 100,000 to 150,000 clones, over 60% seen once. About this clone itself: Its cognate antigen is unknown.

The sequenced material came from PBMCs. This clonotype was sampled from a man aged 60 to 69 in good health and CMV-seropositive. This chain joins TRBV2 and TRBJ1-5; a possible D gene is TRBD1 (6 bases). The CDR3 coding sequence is TGTGCCAGCAGTGTAGGGGGGGGGAGTCAGCCCCAGCATTTT. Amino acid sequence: CASSVGGGSQPQHF.